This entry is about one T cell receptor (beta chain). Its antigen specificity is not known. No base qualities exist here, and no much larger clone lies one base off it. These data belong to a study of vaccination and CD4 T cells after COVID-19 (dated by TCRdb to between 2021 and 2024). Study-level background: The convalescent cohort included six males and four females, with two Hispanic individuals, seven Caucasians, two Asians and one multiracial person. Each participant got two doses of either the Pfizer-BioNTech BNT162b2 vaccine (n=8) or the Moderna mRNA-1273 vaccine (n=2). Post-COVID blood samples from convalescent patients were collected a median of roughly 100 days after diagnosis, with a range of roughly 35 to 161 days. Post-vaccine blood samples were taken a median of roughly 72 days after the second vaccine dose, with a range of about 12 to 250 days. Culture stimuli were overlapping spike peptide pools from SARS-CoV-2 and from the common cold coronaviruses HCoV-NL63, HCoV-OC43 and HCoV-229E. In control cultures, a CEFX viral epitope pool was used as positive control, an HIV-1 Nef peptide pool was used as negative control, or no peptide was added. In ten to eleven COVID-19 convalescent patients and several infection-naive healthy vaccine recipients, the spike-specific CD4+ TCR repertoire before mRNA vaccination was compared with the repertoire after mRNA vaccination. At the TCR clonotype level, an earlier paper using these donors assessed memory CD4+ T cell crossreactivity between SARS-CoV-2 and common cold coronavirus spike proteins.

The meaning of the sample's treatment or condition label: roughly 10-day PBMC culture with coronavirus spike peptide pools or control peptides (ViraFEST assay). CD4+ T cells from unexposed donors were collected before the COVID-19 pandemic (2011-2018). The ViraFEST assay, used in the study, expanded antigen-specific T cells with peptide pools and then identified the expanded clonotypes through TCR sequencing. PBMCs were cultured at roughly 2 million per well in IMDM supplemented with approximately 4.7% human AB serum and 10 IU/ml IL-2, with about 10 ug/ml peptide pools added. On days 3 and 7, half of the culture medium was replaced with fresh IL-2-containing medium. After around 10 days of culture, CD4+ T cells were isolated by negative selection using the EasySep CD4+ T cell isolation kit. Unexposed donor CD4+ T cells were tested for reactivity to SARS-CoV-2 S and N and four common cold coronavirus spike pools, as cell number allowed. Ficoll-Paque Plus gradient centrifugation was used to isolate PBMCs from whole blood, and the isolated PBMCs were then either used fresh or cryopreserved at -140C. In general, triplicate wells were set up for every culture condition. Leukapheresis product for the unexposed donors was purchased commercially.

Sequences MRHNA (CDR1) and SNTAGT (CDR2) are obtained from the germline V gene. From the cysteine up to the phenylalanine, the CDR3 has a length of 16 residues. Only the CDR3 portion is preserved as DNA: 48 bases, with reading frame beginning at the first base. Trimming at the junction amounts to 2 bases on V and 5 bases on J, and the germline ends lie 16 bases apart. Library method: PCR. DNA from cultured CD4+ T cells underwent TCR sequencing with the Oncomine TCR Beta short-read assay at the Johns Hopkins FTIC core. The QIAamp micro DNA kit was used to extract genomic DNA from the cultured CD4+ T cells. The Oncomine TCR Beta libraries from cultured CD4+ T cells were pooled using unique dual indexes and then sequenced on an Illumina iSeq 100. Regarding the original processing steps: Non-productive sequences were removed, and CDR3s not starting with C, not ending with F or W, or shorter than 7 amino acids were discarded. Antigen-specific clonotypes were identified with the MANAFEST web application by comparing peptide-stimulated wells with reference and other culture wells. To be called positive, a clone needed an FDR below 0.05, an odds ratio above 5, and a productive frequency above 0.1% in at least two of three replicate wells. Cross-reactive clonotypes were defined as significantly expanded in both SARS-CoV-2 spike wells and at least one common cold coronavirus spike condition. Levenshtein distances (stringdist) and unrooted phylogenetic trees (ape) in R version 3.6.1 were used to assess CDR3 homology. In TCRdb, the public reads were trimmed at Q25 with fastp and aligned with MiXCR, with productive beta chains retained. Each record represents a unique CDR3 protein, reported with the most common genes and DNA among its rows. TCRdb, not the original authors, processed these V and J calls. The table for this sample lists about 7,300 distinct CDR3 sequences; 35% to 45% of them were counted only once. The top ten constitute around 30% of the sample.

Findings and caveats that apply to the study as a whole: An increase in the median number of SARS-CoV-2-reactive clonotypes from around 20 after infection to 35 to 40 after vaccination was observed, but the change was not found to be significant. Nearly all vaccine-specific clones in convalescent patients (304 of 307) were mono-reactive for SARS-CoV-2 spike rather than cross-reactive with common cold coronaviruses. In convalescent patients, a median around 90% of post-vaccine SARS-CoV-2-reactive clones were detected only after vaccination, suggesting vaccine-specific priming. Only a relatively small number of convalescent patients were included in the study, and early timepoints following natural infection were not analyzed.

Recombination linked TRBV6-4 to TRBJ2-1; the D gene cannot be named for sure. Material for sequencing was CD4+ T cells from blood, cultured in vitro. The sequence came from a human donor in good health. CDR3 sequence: CASSDIGGGRNNEQFF. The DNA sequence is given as TGTGCCAGCAGTGACATCGGCGGCGGTAGGAACAATGAGCAGTTCTTC.